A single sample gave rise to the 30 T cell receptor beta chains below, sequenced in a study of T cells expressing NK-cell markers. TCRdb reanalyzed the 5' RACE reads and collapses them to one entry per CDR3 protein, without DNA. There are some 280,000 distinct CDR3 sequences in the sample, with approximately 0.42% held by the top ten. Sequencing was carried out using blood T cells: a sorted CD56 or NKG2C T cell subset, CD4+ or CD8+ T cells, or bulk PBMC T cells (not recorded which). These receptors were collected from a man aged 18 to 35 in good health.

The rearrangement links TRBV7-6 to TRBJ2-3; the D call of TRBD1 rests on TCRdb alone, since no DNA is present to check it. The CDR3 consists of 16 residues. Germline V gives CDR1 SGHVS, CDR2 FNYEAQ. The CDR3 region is CASSLGAKGATDTQYF.

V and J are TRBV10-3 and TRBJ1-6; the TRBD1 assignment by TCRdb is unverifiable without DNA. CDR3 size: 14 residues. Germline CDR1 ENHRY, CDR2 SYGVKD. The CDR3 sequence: CAISSRDIGSPLHF.

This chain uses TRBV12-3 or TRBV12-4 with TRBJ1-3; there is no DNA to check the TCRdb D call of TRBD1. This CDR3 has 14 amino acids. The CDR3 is CASSLRGAGNTIYF.

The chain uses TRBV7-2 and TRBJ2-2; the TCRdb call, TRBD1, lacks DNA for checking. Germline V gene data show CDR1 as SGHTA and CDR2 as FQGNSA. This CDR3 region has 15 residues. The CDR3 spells CASSLSRGDTGELFF.

The CDR3: CSVTGPWDYGYTF. The chain links TRBV20-1 to TRBJ1-2; the D call of TRBD1 rests on TCRdb alone, since no DNA is present to check it. The CDR3 is 13 amino acids. CDR1 is DFQATT and CDR2 is SNEGSKA in the germline V gene (reference sequence).

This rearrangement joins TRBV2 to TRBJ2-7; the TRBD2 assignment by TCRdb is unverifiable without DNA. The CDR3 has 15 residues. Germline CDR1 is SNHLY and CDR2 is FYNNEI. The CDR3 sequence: CASSEETAGGGEQYF.

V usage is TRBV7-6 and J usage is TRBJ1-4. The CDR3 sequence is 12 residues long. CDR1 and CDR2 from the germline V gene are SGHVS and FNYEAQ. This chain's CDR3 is CASSLLTEKLFF.

This CDR3 is CASSLSGGQVTGELFF. This chain uses TRBV7-2 with TRBJ2-2; the TRBD1 assignment by TCRdb is unverifiable without DNA. The CDR3 sequence is 16 residues long. CDR1 is SGHTA, CDR2 FQGNSA, per germline. Combining the CDR3 with reference TRBV7-2 and TRBJ2-2 gives the whole variable domain GAGVSQSPSNKVTEKGKDVELRCDPISGHTALYWYRQSLGQGLEFLIYFQGNSAPDKSGLPSDRFSAERTGGSVSTLTIQRTQQEDSAVYLCASSLSGGQVTGELFFGEGSRLTVL.

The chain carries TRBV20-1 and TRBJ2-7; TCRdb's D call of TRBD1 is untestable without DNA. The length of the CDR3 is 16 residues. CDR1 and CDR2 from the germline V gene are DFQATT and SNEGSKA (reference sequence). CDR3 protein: CSASSKWGGSSYEQYF.

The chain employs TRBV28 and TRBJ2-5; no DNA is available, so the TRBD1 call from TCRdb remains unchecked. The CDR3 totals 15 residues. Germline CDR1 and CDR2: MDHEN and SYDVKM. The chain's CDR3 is CASSSQGGGRETQYF.

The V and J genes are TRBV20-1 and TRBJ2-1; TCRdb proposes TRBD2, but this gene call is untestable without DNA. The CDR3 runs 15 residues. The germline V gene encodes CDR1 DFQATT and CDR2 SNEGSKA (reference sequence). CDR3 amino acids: CSASGLGQHYNEQFF.

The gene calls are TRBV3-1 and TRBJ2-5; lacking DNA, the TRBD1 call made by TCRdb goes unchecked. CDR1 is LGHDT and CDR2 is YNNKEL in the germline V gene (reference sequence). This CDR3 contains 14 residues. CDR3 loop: CASNHRAGQETQYF.

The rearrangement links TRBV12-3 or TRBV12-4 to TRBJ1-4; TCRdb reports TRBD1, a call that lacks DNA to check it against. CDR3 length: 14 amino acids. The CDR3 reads CASSEDRANEKLFF.

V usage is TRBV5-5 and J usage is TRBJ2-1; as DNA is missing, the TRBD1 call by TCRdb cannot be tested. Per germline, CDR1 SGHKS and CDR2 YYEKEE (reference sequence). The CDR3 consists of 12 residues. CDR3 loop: CASSPRVPEQFF.

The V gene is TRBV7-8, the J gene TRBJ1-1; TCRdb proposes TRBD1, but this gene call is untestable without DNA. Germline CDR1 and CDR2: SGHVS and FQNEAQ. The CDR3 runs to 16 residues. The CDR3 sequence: CASSLARARGVTEAFF.

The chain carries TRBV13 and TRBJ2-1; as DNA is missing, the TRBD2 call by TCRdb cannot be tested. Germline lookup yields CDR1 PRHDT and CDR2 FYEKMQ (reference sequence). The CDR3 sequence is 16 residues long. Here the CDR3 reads CASSPYLAGAGWEQFF.

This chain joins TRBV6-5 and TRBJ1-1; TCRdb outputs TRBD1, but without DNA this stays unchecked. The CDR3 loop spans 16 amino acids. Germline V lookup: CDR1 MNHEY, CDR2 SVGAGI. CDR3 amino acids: CASSPLPDSWDTEAFF.

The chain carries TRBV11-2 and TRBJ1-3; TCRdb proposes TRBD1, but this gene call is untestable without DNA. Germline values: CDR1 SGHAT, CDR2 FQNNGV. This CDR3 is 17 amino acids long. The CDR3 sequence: CASSPGQLIYSGNTIYF.

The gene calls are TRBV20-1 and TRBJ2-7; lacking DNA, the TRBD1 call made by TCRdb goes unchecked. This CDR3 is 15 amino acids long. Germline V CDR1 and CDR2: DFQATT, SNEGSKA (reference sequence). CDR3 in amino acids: CSAVYLPRGVYEQYF.

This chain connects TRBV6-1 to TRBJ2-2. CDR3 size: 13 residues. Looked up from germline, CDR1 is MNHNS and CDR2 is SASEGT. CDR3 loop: CASGKGSTGELFF.

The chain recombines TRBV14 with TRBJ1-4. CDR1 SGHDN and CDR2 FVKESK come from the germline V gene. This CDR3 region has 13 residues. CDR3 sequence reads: CASSQEPGGRLFF.

CDR3 amino acids: CASSVGLAGGNEQFF. This chain connects TRBV5-1 to TRBJ2-1; TCRdb indicates TRBD2, and absent DNA this call remains unverified. CDR3 length: 15 residues. Looked up from germline, CDR1 is SGHRS and CDR2 is YFSETQ.

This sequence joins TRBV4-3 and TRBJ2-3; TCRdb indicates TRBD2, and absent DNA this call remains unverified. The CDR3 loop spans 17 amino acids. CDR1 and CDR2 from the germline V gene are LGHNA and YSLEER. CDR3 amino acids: CASSQELAGVGPDTQYF.

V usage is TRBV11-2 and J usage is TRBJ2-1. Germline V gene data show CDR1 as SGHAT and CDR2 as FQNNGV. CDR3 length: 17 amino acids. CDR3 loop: CASSYLRDRGWYNEQFF. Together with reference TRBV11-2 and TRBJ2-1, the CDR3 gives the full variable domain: EAGVAQSPRYKIIEKRQSVAFWCNPISGHATLYWYQQILGQGPKLLIQFQNNGVVDDSQLPKDRFSAERLKGVDSTLKIQPAKLEDSAVYLCASSYLRDRGWYNEQFFGPGTRLTVL.

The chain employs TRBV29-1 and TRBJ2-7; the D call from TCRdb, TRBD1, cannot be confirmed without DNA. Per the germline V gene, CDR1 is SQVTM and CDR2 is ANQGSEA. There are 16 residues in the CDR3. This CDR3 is CSVTGTAGWGSYEQYF.

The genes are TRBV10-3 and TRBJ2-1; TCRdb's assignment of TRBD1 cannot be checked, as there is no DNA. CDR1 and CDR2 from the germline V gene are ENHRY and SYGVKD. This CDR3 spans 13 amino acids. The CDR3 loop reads CAIGADRDHEQFF.

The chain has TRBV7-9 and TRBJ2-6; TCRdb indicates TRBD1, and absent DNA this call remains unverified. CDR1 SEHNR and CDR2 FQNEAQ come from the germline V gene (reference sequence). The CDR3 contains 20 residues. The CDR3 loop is CASSLRVGVGGLSGANVLTF.

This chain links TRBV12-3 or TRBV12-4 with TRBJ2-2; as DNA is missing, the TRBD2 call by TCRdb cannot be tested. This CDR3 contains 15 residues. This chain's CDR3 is CASSLVVANTGELFF.

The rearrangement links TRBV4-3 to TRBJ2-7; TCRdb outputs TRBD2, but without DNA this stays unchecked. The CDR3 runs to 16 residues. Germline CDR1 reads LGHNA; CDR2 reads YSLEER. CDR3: CASSQGGLAHPYEQYF.

The CDR3 loop is CAISVTGTGLHEQYF. This chain links TRBV10-3 with TRBJ2-7; TCRdb picks TRBD1, but there is no DNA to check that call. Germline V gene data show CDR1 as ENHRY and CDR2 as SYGVKD. This CDR3 comprises 15 residues.